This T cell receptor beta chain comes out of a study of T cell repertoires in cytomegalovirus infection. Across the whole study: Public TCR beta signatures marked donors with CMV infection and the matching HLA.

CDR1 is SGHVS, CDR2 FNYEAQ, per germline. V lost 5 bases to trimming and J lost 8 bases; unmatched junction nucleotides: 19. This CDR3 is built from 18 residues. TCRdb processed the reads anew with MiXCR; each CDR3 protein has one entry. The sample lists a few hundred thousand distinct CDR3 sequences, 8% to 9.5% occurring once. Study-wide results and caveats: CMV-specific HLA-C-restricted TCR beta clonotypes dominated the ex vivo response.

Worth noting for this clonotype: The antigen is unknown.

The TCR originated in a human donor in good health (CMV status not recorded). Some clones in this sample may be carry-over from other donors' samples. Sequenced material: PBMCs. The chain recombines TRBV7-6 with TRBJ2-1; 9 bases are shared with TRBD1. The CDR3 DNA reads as TGTGCCAGCAGCCCTCTTGTTGGAACCGGGACAGGGAACCATGAGCAGTTCTTC. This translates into CASSPLVGTGTGNHEQFF. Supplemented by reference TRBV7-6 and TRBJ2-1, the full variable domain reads GAGVSQSPRYKVTKRGQDVALRCDPISGHVSLYWYRQALGQGPEFLTYFNYEAQQDKSGLPNDRFSAERPEGSISTLTIQRTEQRDSAMYRCASSPLVGTGTGNHEQFFGPGTRLTVL.